One sample yielded the 28 T cell receptor beta chains listed below, sequenced in a study of blood T cells in healthy people across ages. A second PCR of about 6 to 12 cycles used a sample-barcoded 5' primer and a J-beta primer mix. In TCRdb, the 5' RACE reads were re-called with MiXCR into one record per CDR3 protein. The profile shows around 1,600,000 distinct CDR3 sequences, approximately 43% of them singletons. The specimen sequenced was blood. The source is a young woman in good health.

On this clonotype itself: Relative to the germline gene, one junction end is altered; a read error may explain this. The V and J genes are TRBV7-9 and TRBJ1-5, with D perhaps matching TRBD1 (5 bases). The CDR3 consists of 12 residues. The germline CDR1 and CDR2 sequences are SEHNR and FQNEAQ (reference sequence). CDR3 loop: CAGSSGTTSQHF. CDR3 sequence (DNA): TGTGCCGGCAGCTCCGGGACCACTTCCCAGCATTTT.

This rearrangement joins TRBV12-5 to TRBJ2-3; TRBD2 agrees at 7 bases. This CDR3 contains 16 residues. CDR1 LGHNT and CDR2 FRNRAP come from the germline V gene. V was clipped by 0 bases and J by 7 bases; unmatched bases: 10. CDR3 sequence reads: CASGLVARGTPYTQYF. The CDR3 nucleotides read TGTGCTAGTGGTTTGGTTGCGCGGGGGACCCCTTATACGCAGTATTTT.

The chain couples TRBV15 to TRBJ1-2, with D maybe TRBD1 (5 bases). CDR1 is LNHNV, CDR2 YYDKDF, per germline (reference sequence). V lost 0 bases to trimming and J lost 8 bases, with 16 bases between them. This CDR3 has 15 residues. Here the CDR3 DNA reads TGTGCCACCAGCAGAGATGGGAGCAGGGCTTCCGGCTACACCTTC. It encodes CATSRDGSRASGYTF.

This clonotype was detected a few times. The CDR3 spells CASSGTFQETQYF. The CDR3 nucleotides are TGTGCCAGCAGTGGGACCTTCCAAGAGACCCAGTACTTC. The rearrangement joins TRBV6-4 to TRBJ2-5, with D uncertain. Deletions cut 4 bases from V and 1 base from J, with 7 bases between. Germline V gene sequence: CDR1 MRHNA, CDR2 SNTAGT. This CDR3 has 13 amino acids.

This clonotype has just a few counts. The CDR3 protein is CAVWGTEAFF. CDR3 sequence (DNA): TGTGCCGTTTGGGGGACTGAAGCTTTCTTT. The V call is TRBV6-5, the J call TRBJ1-1, with a tentative D call TRBD1 (5 bases). Trimming left V 11 bases short and J 5 bases short, with 9 bases between. The CDR3 has 10 amino acids. The V gene's germline CDR1 is MNHEY and CDR2 SVGAGI.

The rearrangement uses TRBV20-1 and TRBJ2-4, with D perhaps given as TRBD1 or TRBD2 (6 bases each). The length of the CDR3 is 15 residues. Trimming took off 3 bases at V and 2 bases at J, with 14 bases between the two ends. Germline V CDR1 and CDR2: DFQATT, SNEGSKA (reference sequence). DNA for the CDR3: TGCAGTGCTAGGGAGGGGGGCGAGACCAAAAACATTCAGTACTTC. It encodes CSAREGGETKNIQYF.

The V gene is TRBV21-1, the J gene TRBJ2-1; no DNA check was done on the table's D call, TRBD1. TRBV21-1 is designated a pseudogene. The CDR3 covers 16 residues. CDR3: CASSTTWGQRYNEQFF. As DNA, the CDR3 is TGTGCCAGCAGCACCACATGGGGACAGAGGTACAATGAGCAGTTCTTC.

The chain is built from TRBV10-3 and TRBJ2-5; D gene ambiguous. The V gene lost 3 bases and the J gene lost 4 bases, with 12 bases spanning the gap. There are 14 residues in the CDR3. Per germline, CDR1 ENHRY and CDR2 SYGVKD. In DNA form, the CDR3 reads TGTGCCATCAGTGATGTGGGGATCGTAGAGACCCAGTACTTC. It translates to CAISDVGIVETQYF.

The chain has TRBV29-1 and TRBJ1-1; D is unresolved. Per the germline V gene, CDR1 is SQVTM and CDR2 is ANQGSEA. Trimming left V 1 base short and J 4 bases short, with 10 bases between. The CDR3 covers 13 residues. The CDR3: CSVEVGSGTEAFF. The CDR3 DNA follows: TGCAGCGTTGAAGTGGGGAGCGGCACTGAAGCTTTCTTT.

The rearrangement uses TRBV12-3 or TRBV12-4 and TRBJ2-5, with TRBD1 matching 8 bases. The CDR3 has 18 residues. V dropped 5 bases and J dropped 2; count of bases not matched to a gene: 16. The CDR3 loop is CASSPRTGSYPIQETQYF. In DNA, the CDR3 is TGTGCCAGCAGTCCCAGGACAGGGTCCTATCCTATACAAGAGACCCAGTACTTC.

This chain connects TRBV10-3 to TRBJ1-5, with TRBD1 matching over 8 bases. This CDR3 contains 15 residues. Trimming cost V 3 bases and J 4 bases; bases outside gene matches: 5. Per the germline V gene, CDR1 is ENHRY and CDR2 is SYGVKD. CDR3 bases: TGTGCCATCAGTGATTTGACAGGGGCTAATCAGCCCCAGCATTTT. Its protein is CAISDLTGANQPQHF.

Comments on this clonotype: A much larger clone is a single base away; this may be a read error. V and J are TRBV5-1 and TRBJ2-3; 7 bases line up with TRBD1. V dropped 4 bases and J dropped 2; count of bases not matched to a gene: 4. Germline CDR1 and CDR2: SGHRS and YFSETQ. The CDR3 covers 14 residues. CDR3 DNA sequence: TGCGCCAGCAGCGACGGACAGGACACAGATACGCAGTATTTT. Protein: CASSDGQDTDTQYF. Combining the CDR3 with reference TRBV5-1 and TRBJ2-3 gives the whole variable domain KAGVTQTPRYLIKTRGQQVTLSCSPISGHRSVSWYQQTPGQGLQFLFEYFSETQRNKGNFPGRFSGRQFSNSRSEMNVSTLELGDSALYLCASSDGQDTDTQYFGPGTRLTVL.

In its sample, this clonotype was seen many times. This chain links TRBV5-1 with TRBJ2-3; TRBD1 agrees at 8 bases. CDR1 SGHRS and CDR2 YFSETQ come from the germline V gene. The CDR3 is 13 amino acids. The V gene end was trimmed by 3 bases and the J gene end by 4 bases; junction bases not matched to a gene: 1. CDR3 loop: CASSSQGADTQYF. As DNA, the CDR3 is TGCGCCAGCAGCTCACAGGGGGCAGATACGCAGTATTTT.

This clonotype appeared a few times. The chain is built from TRBV2 and TRBJ2-1; 8 bases line up with TRBD2. Germline V lookup: CDR1 SNHLY, CDR2 FYNNEI. Losses at the gene ends were 7 bases for V and 5 bases for J; bases not matched to a gene: 4. The CDR3 is 13 amino acids. CDR3 in DNA: TGTGCCAGCATGCGGGGGGACGACAATGAGCAGTTCTTC. It encodes CASMRGDDNEQFF.

In the case of this clonotype: It may be a read error: a sequence one base away is much more abundant. V and J are TRBV27 and TRBJ2-5; D call uncertain. This CDR3 is 14 amino acids long. With 10 bases removed from V and 3 bases from J, the gap between germline ends came to 18 bases. Germline CDR1 and CDR2: MNHEY and SMNVEV (reference sequence). CDR3 in amino acids: CATKSVFMEETQYF. CDR3 nucleotide sequence: TGTGCCACCAAGTCGGTGTTTATGGAAGAGACCCAGTACTTC.

The rearrangement joins TRBV20-1 to TRBJ2-3, with D possibly being TRBD1 or TRBD2 (5 bases each). This CDR3 has 13 amino acids. Trimming shortened V by 0 bases and J by 6 bases, and 10 bases separated the two germline ends. Germline lookup yields CDR1 DFQATT and CDR2 SNEGSKA (reference sequence). CDR3 region: CSARDLGRDTQYF. CDR3 in DNA: TGCAGTGCTAGAGATCTGGGACGGGATACGCAGTATTTT.

This chain joins TRBV10-2 and TRBJ2-1, with 11 bases lining up with TRBD2. With 6 bases clipped from V and 4 bases from J, the junction kept 5 bases outside the gene matches. Germline V gives CDR1 WSHSY, CDR2 SAAADI. This CDR3 is 15 amino acids long. The CDR3 DNA sequence: TGCGCCAGCAGGGAGCTAGCGGGGGGATACAATGAGCAGTTCTTC. Protein: CASRELAGGYNEQFF.

V and J are TRBV10-1 and TRBJ2-3; D possibly corresponds to TRBD1 (6 bases). Per germline, CDR1 WNHNN and CDR2 SYGVQD (reference sequence). CDR3 size: 14 residues. V was clipped by 3 bases and J by 4 bases, with 11 bases between them. The CDR3: CASSDQGKSDTQYF. The CDR3 DNA sequence: TGCGCCAGCAGTGACCAGGGGAAGTCAGATACGCAGTATTTT.

The DNA of the CDR3 is TGCAGCGTTGAAGGAGGGGCGGGAAACACCATATATTTT. Translated, it gives CSVEGGAGNTIYF. This rearrangement joins TRBV29-1 to TRBJ1-3; the D gene is possibly TRBD1 (5 bases). V lost 1 base and J 4 bases, leaving 8 bases between the germline ends. This CDR3 has 13 amino acids. Germline V gene lookup returns CDR1 SQVTM and CDR2 ANQGSEA.

The chain carries TRBV29-1 and TRBJ1-6, with 7 positions matching TRBD1. Germline CDR1 SQVTM, CDR2 ANQGSEA. J was trimmed by 0 bases and V by 7 bases; bases with no gene match: 9. There are 16 residues in the CDR3. The CDR3 here is CSGRQGRSSYNSPLHF. The CDR3 nucleotides read TGCAGCGGTAGACAGGGACGAAGCTCCTATAATTCACCCCTCCACTTT.

V is TRBV20-1 and J is TRBJ2-7; tentative D call: TRBD1 (6 bases). Germline loops: CDR1 DFQATT, CDR2 SNEGSKA (reference sequence). The length of the CDR3 is 14 residues. V lost 1 base and J 4 bases, leaving 14 bases between the germline ends. As DNA, the CDR3 is TGCAGTGCTAGAGTAGGGCAGGGGAAATACGAGCAGTACTTC. This sequence encodes CSARVGQGKYEQYF.

The rearrangement links TRBV5-1 to TRBJ2-3; 11 positions agree with TRBD1. The germline V gene encodes CDR1 SGHRS and CDR2 YFSETQ. The V and J ends lost 4 bases and 3 bases, in that order; junction bases with no gene match: 7. This CDR3 has 16 residues. The CDR3 DNA follows: TGCGCCAGCAGCCCGCAGGGGACAGGGGGGACAGATACGCAGTATTTT. Translating gives CASSPQGTGGTDTQYF.

The rearrangement joins TRBV18 to TRBJ1-1; TRBD1 agrees at 8 bases. Germline loops: CDR1 KGHSH, CDR2 LQKENI. The CDR3 has 17 amino acids. With 0 bases clipped from V and 4 bases from J, the junction kept 10 bases outside the gene matches. The CDR3 DNA reads as TGTGCCAGCTCACCACCGGCCAGGGGGCGGTTGAGCACTGAAGCTTTCTTT. It yields the protein CASSPPARGRLSTEAFF.

This clonotype occurred a few times. V usage is TRBV14 and J usage is TRBJ1-2; no clear D. The V gene's germline CDR1 is SGHDN and CDR2 FVKESK. The CDR3 is 13 residues long. Deletions cut 2 bases from V and 5 bases from J, with 9 bases between. The CDR3 DNA reads as TGTGCCAGCAGCCAATGGGGAGAGTATGGCTACACCTTC. This gives the protein CASSQWGEYGYTF.

The chain joins TRBV20-1 to TRBJ2-1; a possible D gene is TRBD2 (6 bases). Germline V gene data show CDR1 as DFQATT and CDR2 as SNEGSKA (reference sequence). The length of the CDR3 is 13 residues. The CDR3 reads CSAGLQTQYEQFF. The CDR3 bases are TGCAGCGCGGGACTCCAAACCCAGTATGAGCAGTTCTTC.

This clonotype was counted only a few times. J is TRBJ2-3 and V is TRBV9; the match to TRBD2 covers 7 bases. Germline CDR1 and CDR2: SGDLS and YYNGEE. The V gene end was trimmed by 0 bases and the J gene end by 4 bases; junction bases not matched to a gene: 5. This CDR3 has 15 amino acids. The CDR3 DNA is TGTGCCAGCAGCGTAGCGGGGGGTAAAGCAGATACGCAGTATTTT. It encodes CASSVAGGKADTQYF.

The rearrangement joins TRBV20-1 to TRBJ2-7; weak D call: TRBD1 (6 bases). V was shortened by 4 bases and J by 2 bases, with 12 bases between the two germline ends. Germline loops: CDR1 DFQATT, CDR2 SNEGSKA (reference sequence). This CDR3 is 13 amino acids long. CDR3: CSATRDNTYEQYF. The DNA for the CDR3 is TGCAGTGCTACCCGGGACAACACCTACGAGCAGTACTTC.

The chain employs TRBV6-5 and TRBJ2-7; no firm D call. Trimming took 0 bases from V and 3 from J, leaving 12 bases between them. Germline V gene sequence: CDR1 MNHEY, CDR2 SVGAGI. The CDR3 is 15 amino acids. In DNA form, the CDR3 reads TGTGCCAGCAGTTACTCGAGTAGGGTGGTCTACGAGCAGTACTTC. Residues: CASSYSSRVVYEQYF.